This T cell receptor (beta chain) was sequenced for a study of CD8+ T cells in alopecia areata (dated by TCRdb to 2017 to 2018). Turning to the overall study: Treated patients were enrolled in an open-label pilot trial of oral tofacitinib, 5 to 10 mg twice daily, for moderate-to-severe alopecia areata. Tofacitinib was given for 6 to 18 months, followed by 6 months of follow-up off drug to assess delayed response and recurrence. In treated patients, disease severity was measured using the SALT score, which gives the percentage of scalp surface area affected. In both human patients and the C3H/HeJ mouse model, the study applied high-throughput TCRbeta sequencing to look at T cell clonal expansion in alopecia areata. Human TCRbeta sequencing covered scalp tissue and sorted CD4+ and CD8+ peripheral blood T cells from patchy and totalis/universalis alopecia areata patients and healthy controls. Biopsies were taken from tofacitinib-treated patients at baseline and at 4 and 24 weeks of treatment, and a later scalp biopsy was taken in several of the tofacitinib-treated patients. Scalp clonality was compared among normal scalp (n=4), patchy alopecia areata scalp (n=8), and alopecia totalis/universalis scalp (n=8). RNA came from the PAXgene miRNA kit for fixed scalp, the miRNeasy kit for PBMCs, and the RNeasy kit for mouse skin. TCRbeta CDR3 regions were amplified by immunoSEQ multiplex PCR using 35 Vbeta forward and 13 Jbeta reverse primers.

Points on this clone: Its recognized antigen is unknown. The record has no base qualities; no much larger clone is one base away.

Preparation of the library involved the immunoSEQ multiplex PCR assay. RNA was extracted from all samples and reverse transcribed into cDNA, which served as template for TCR sequencing. SuperScript III was used for first-strand cDNA synthesis, primed with a 2:1 mix of oligo-dT and random hexamers. A synthetic immune receptor repertoire was used to measure amplification bias, and any remaining bias was corrected computationally. The authors processed their data as follows. Raw reads were preprocessed for error removal, and CDR3 was defined according to IMGT conventions as running from the conserved cysteine to phenylalanine. To get clonality, Shannon entropy was normalized by log2 of the number of productive unique TCRs and the result was subtracted from 1. Whether scalp clones were CD4 or CD8 was inferred by matching scalp TCRbeta sequences against CD4 and CD8 repertoires sorted from blood. In TCRdb, the immuneACCESS table is reduced to in-frame sequences with V and J assigned. These tables do not hold every clone; where another copy was compared, an unresolved V gene accounts for under half, and the others remain unexplained. Clone size and the V and J calls come from that table; the DNA yielded D and trimming. This sample holds around 200,000 clones; approximately 60% were observed only once. The top ten clonotypes cover approximately 0.7% of the sample.

What the work shows at the level of the full study, not this receptor alone: Tofacitinib significantly decreased scalp clonality and the number of expanded CD8+ clones among the top 100 scalp clones. Scalp TCR repertoire analysis is complicated because resident alphabeta T cells in normal human skin are also sequenced, whereas mouse skin is dominated by gammadelta T cells. Because the treated cohort was small and had only one nonresponder, larger studies are needed to examine links between baseline CD8+ expansion and response. Compared with normal scalp, lesional scalp had higher clonality and more expanded CD8+ clones, particularly in alopecia totalis/universalis, a pattern that suggests antigenic drive. Many expanded lesional clones persisted in scalp and blood during tofacitinib treatment, which may partly explain relapse after stopping treatment. Shared TCR sequences between patients were less evident than in mice, which may be partly attributable to HLA diversity in the patient population.

The time point label, as the study defines it: about four weeks on oral tofacitinib. The treatment or condition label, read with the paper, signifies: oral pan-JAK inhibitor, 5-10 mg twice daily. Peripheral blood and lesional scalp punch biopsies were obtained from patients with alopecia areata. PBMCs were isolated by density centrifugation and stained for CD3, CD4 and CD8, after which CD4+ and CD8+ T cells were sorted on a FACSAria. The source is a human donor with alopecia areata. The specimen was CD4+ T cells sorted from blood, collected at week 4, from a patient treated with tofacitinib.

This receptor carries the CDR3 CASSENPEAQPQHF. In nucleotide form, the sequence is TGTGCCAGCAGTGAAAACCCTGAGGCTCAGCCCCAGCATTTT. The chain couples TRBV25-1 to TRBJ1-5; the D gene identity is not certain. Counted from cysteine to phenylalanine, this CDR3 has 14 amino acids. Just the 42-base CDR3 DNA is kept, in frame starting at base 1. According to the germline V gene, CDR1 reads MGHDK and CDR2 reads SYGVNS. V is shortened by 2 bases, J by 6 bases, and the region joining them spans 11 bases.